The rows below give T cell receptor beta chains drawn from one sample of a study of shared clonotypes between healthy human individuals. This table comes from immunoSEQ multiplex PCR, and its TCRdb copy is limited to in-frame clones, with some not included. The sample holds around 990,000 clones; approximately 80% are singletons and the top ten take almost 0.9%. Sequenced material: memory CD4+ T cells from PBMCs. Receptor source: a man in his late teens or twenties in good health. Some clones in this sample may be carry-over from other donors' samples. Each CDR3 is given with its conserved first and last residue. A D gene is named only where the DNA matches it firmly. Size tells how often a clone was seen (once, few, many) or the class of an expanded clone, and some rows leave it out.

cdr3_aa | cdr3_nt | clone_size | j_call | d_call | v_call
CSGYRGSSDTQYF | TGCAGCGGCTACCGAGGGAGTTCAGATACGCAGTATTTT | once | TRBJ2-3 | - | TRBV29-1
CASSSSTGGRETQYF | TGTGCCAGCAGCTCTTCCACCGGGGGCAGAGAGACCCAGTACTTC | - | TRBJ2-5 | - | TRBV11-2
CASSFNRDQPQHF | TGTGCCAGCAGCTTTAACAGGGATCAGCCCCAGCATTTT | - | TRBJ1-5 | - | TRBV7-2
CASSLEGGTQYF | TGTGCCAGCAGCTTGGAAGGTGGTACGCAGTATTTT | - | TRBJ2-3 | - | TRBV5-6
CAVGGSEEKLFF | TGTGCCGTAGGGGGATCGGAAGAAAAACTGTTTTTT | few | TRBJ1-4 | - | TRBV28
CASSSDRHNEQFF | TGTGCCAGCAGCTCGGACAGGCACAATGAGCAGTTCTTC | once | TRBJ2-1 | TRBD1 | TRBV7-7
CASSPTGGIRGFF | TGTGCCAGCAGCCCTACAGGGGGCATTCGTGGTTTCTTT | - | TRBJ1-1 | TRBD1 | TRBV28
CASSLRGANTEAFF | TGTGCCAGCAGTTTAAGGGGGGCGAACACTGAAGCTTTCTTT | - | TRBJ1-1 | - | TRBV27
CASSFRTNDYGYTF | TGTGCCAGCAGCTTTCGAACAAACGACTATGGCTACACCTTC | - | TRBJ1-2 | - | TRBV7-9
CASSPRGAAYNEQFF | TGTGCCAGCAGCCCCAGGGGAGCGGCCTACAATGAGCAGTTCTTC | - | TRBJ2-1 | - | TRBV7-8
CASSFLRAGGNQPQHF | TGTGCCAGCAGTTTCCTCAGGGCAGGGGGGAATCAGCCCCAGCATTTT | - | TRBJ1-5 | TRBD1 | TRBV28
CASSAGQGHTEAFF | TGTGCCAGCAGCGCCGGACAGGGACACACTGAAGCTTTCTTT | few | TRBJ1-1 | TRBD1 | TRBV9
CASRGPFVGLEAF | TGTGCCAGCAGGGGACCGTTCGTAGGGCTCGAAGCCTTC | - | TRBJ1-2 | - | TRBV28
CASSIRVYSNQPQHF | TGTGCCAGTAGTATAAGAGTTTATAGCAATCAGCCCCAGCATTTT | - | TRBJ1-5 | - | TRBV19
CASREQIPYGYTF | TGTGCCAGCAGAGAACAAATCCCGTATGGCTACACCTTC | - | TRBJ1-2 | - | TRBV2
CASSPGGPAYNEQFF | TGTGCCAGCAGCCCGGGGGGACCAGCCTACAATGAGCAGTTCTTC | - | TRBJ2-1 | TRBD2 | TRBV28
CASSYGAAGNTIYF | TGTGCCAGTAGCTATGGGGCGGCTGGAAACACCATATATTTT | - | TRBJ1-3 | - | TRBV19
CASSWRSNQPQHF | TGTGCCAGCAGTTGGCGTAGCAATCAGCCCCAGCATTTT | - | TRBJ1-5 | - | TRBV28
CASSSGGQTYNEQFF | TGTGCCAGCAGCTCGGGGGGACAGACCTACAATGAGCAGTTCTTC | - | TRBJ2-1 | - | TRBV7-2
CSVGVGSGANVLTF | TGCAGCGTTGGCGTGGGTTCTGGGGCCAACGTCCTGACTTTC | - | TRBJ2-6 | - | TRBV29-1
CATSRDRANQPQHF | TGTGCCACCAGCAGAGACAGGGCCAATCAGCCCCAGCATTTT | once | TRBJ1-5 | - | TRBV15
CASSFSLSGANVLTF | TGTGCCAGCAGTTTTTCGCTCTCTGGGGCCAACGTCCTGACTTTC | - | TRBJ2-6 | - | TRBV28
CASSPRTRTDTQYF | TGTGCCAGCAGCCCCAGGACGCGGACAGATACGCAGTATTTT | - | TRBJ2-3 | - | TRBV11-2
CASSSEGAYGYTF | TGTGCCAGCAGTTCGGAGGGGGCGTATGGCTACACCTTC | few | TRBJ1-2 | TRBD1 | TRBV28
CASSDRTGGAYEQYF | TGTGCCAGCAGCGACCGAACAGGGGGAGCCTACGAGCAGTACTTC | - | TRBJ2-7 | TRBD1 | TRBV6-5
CASSLQGGSYEQYF | TGCGCCAGCAGCTTACAGGGGGGTTCCTACGAGCAGTACTTC | - | TRBJ2-7 | TRBD1 | TRBV5-1
CASSLGLGRFRETQYF | TGTGCCAGCAGTTTAGGCCTCGGGCGGTTCCGAGAGACCCAGTACTTC | once | TRBJ2-5 | - | TRBV27
CASSSGGSYGYTF | TGTGCCAGCAGCTCCGGAGGCAGCTATGGCTACACCTTC | few | TRBJ1-2 | - | TRBV7-9
CASSRDGRNTIYF | TGTGCCAGCAGCCGGGACGGGCGAAACACCATATATTTT | - | TRBJ1-3 | - | TRBV27
CASSPLAGRGDTQYF | TGTGCCAGCAGCCCTTTAGCGGGAAGGGGGGATACGCAGTATTTT | - | TRBJ2-3 | TRBD2 | TRBV7-8
CASSPLNRGQSEQYF | TGTGCCAGCTCACCGTTAAACAGGGGGCAGTCCGAGCAGTACTTC | - | TRBJ2-7 | TRBD1 | TRBV18
CASSASGGEQFF | TGTGCCAGCAGCGCCAGCGGGGGTGAGCAGTTCTTC | few | TRBJ2-1 | TRBD2 | TRBV7-3
CASSLAGSSSGRNEQFF | TGTGCCAGCAGCCTAGCGGGTTCGTCTAGCGGGCGCAATGAGCAGTTCTTC | - | TRBJ2-1 | TRBD2 | TRBV7-2
CASSPDPDTEAFF | TGTGCCAGCAGCCCCGACCCGGATACTGAAGCTTTCTTT | - | TRBJ1-1 | - | TRBV6-6
CASSEGGDINYGYTF | TGCGCCAGCAGTGAAGGGGGTGACATTAACTATGGCTACACCTTC | - | TRBJ1-2 | - | TRBV10-2
CASSLSGTDGYTF | TGTGCCAGCAGTTTATCAGGGACCGATGGCTACACCTTC | once | TRBJ1-2 | - | TRBV28
CASSLVSSGNNEQFF | TGCGCCAGCAGCTTGGTGTCTAGCGGGAACAATGAGCAGTTCTTC | few | TRBJ2-1 | TRBD2 | TRBV5-1
CASSQQAGFYQPQHF | TGTGCCAGCAGCCAACAGGCCGGGTTTTATCAGCCCCAGCATTTT | - | TRBJ1-5 | - | TRBV7-2
CASSLGLAADTQYF | TGCGCCAGCAGCCTCGGACTAGCAGCAGATACGCAGTATTTT | - | TRBJ2-3 | TRBD2 | TRBV5-1
CASSSETLAGRETQYF | TGTGCCAGCAGCTCGGAGACTCTAGCAGGAAGGGAGACCCAGTACTTC | - | TRBJ2-5 | - | TRBV5-4